This T cell receptor (beta chain) derives from a study of identical twins. Each CDR3 protein is one row after TCRdb ran MiXCR on the 5' RACE reads. Among 460,000 or so distinct CDR3 sequences listed, more than 13% were seen once. The CDR3 is made up of 17 amino acids. Germline trimming cut 6 bases from V and 4 bases from J; bases unmatched to any gene: 16. Germline lookup yields CDR1 SNHLY and CDR2 FYNNEI. The same data also went into a second study, on yellow fever vaccine responses in identical twins.

This sequence was found in a young woman in good health. V and J are TRBV2 and TRBJ2-5; 8 nucleotides agree with TRBD2. The specimen sequenced was CD4+ T cells sorted from blood. The CDR3 loop reads CASRPPLSGSWGETQYF. DNA for the CDR3: TGTGCCAGCAGGCCCCCGTTAAGCGGGAGTTGGGGAGAGACCCAGTACTTC.